The 26 T cell receptor beta chains reported below all come from one sample, sequenced in a study of shared clonotypes between healthy human individuals. The assay was immunoSEQ multiplex PCR, and TCRdb's table has in-frame clones only and misses some. The sample yields approximately 640,000 clones, 90% seen once. Material for sequencing was memory CD8+ T cells from PBMCs. The subset is: CD45RO+ cells pooled with CCR7-negative TemRA cells. The receptors derive from a man in his late teens or twenties in good health. Some clones in this sample may be carry-over from other donors' samples.

The gene calls are TRBV19 and TRBJ1-5; 8 bases are a match to TRBD1. The V segment lost 1 base and the J segment 6 bases; nucleotides outside the gene matches: 5. The CDR3 consists of 15 residues. Germline V lookup: CDR1 LNHDA, CDR2 SQIVND (reference sequence). The CDR3 protein is CASSIVPGGSQPQHF. CDR3 bases: TGTGCCAGTAGTATAGTCCCAGGGGGCAGTCAGCCCCAGCATTTT.

The chain uses TRBV13 and TRBJ1-1; D is undetermined. The CDR3 spans 17 residues. Deletions cut 3 bases from V and 8 bases from J, with 25 bases between. The germline V gene encodes CDR1 PRHDT and CDR2 FYEKMQ (reference sequence). The CDR3 sequence is CASSFGLVIRGRSEAFF. In DNA, the CDR3 is TGTGCCAGCAGCTTTGGGTTGGTGATCCGTGGGAGGTCGGAAGCTTTCTTT.

J is TRBJ2-7 and V is TRBV4-1; TRBD1 matches 7 bases. The CDR3 totals 15 residues. Germline assignment: CDR1 MGHRA and CDR2 YSYEKL. V shed 4 bases, J shed 1 base, and the junction held 7 bases outside the gene matches. The CDR3 region has the DNA TGCGCCAGCAGCCTGAGGGGGCAGGATTCCTACGAGCAGTACTTC. Its translation is CASSLRGQDSYEQYF.

V usage is TRBV11-2 and J usage is TRBJ2-7; TRBD2 agrees at 7 bases. Germline CDR1 reads SGHAT; CDR2 reads FQNNGV. V shed 6 bases and J 6 bases; nucleotides not matched to a gene: 14. This CDR3 has 15 amino acids. CDR3 in amino acids: CASSSYREDKGEQYF. The CDR3 coding sequence is TGTGCCAGCAGTTCGTACCGGGAGGATAAGGGCGAGCAGTACTTC.

The chain is built from TRBV14 and TRBJ2-7; 8 positions match TRBD1. Germline V gene lookup returns CDR1 SGHDN and CDR2 FVKESK. Trimming at V came to 8 bases and at J to 7 bases, leaving 13 bases not matched to a gene. The CDR3 totals 14 residues. The CDR3 DNA sequence: TGTGCCAGCGCTAGACAGGGGCGGGCCCTTGAGCAGTACTTC. Protein sequence: CASARQGRALEQYF.

This chain links TRBV4-1 with TRBJ2-5; 7 nucleotides agree with TRBD1. The J call is in doubt because the DNA end fits TRBJ2-7 better. Germline V gene sequence: CDR1 MGHRA, CDR2 YSYEKL. This CDR3 is 17 amino acids long. The CDR3: CASSQVPPMDRRSEQYF. The CDR3 DNA is TGCGCCAGCAGCCAAGTTCCCCCGATGGACAGGCGCAGCGAGCAGTACTTC.

Turning to this clone: The identical CDR3 is also encoded by other nucleotide sequences in the sample. V is TRBV7-9 and J is TRBJ1-5; 7 bases agree with TRBD1. Trimming removed 4 bases from V and 5 bases from J; junction bases left unmatched: 2. CDR1 and CDR2 (germline): SEHNR, FQNEAQ (reference sequence). The CDR3 is 13 residues long. The CDR3 nucleotides read TGTGCCAGCAGCTCCGACAGGGATCAGCCCCAGCATTTT. Protein sequence: CASSSDRDQPQHF.

The chain links TRBV28 to TRBJ1-1, with D unclear. The V and J ends lost 6 bases and 2 bases respectively, with 19 bases between them. The germline V gene encodes CDR1 MDHEN and CDR2 SYDVKM. The CDR3 consists of 16 residues. This CDR3 is CASSFLPLNRNTEAFF. The DNA for the CDR3 is TGTGCCAGCAGCTTCTTGCCCCTAAACAGAAACACTGAAGCTTTCTTT.

The rearrangement uses TRBV7-9 and TRBJ2-3; D tentatively reads TRBD1 or TRBD2 (5 bases each). CDR1 is SEHNR and CDR2 is FQNEAQ in the germline V gene (reference sequence). Deletions cut 1 base from V and 2 bases from J, with 10 bases between. The length of the CDR3 is 15 residues. Written as DNA, the CDR3 is TGTGCCAGCAGCTTAGAGGGGCGGGCCACAGATACGCAGTATTTT. It encodes CASSLEGRATDTQYF. Filled out from reference TRBV7-9 and TRBJ2-3, the complete variable domain reads DTGVSQNPRHKITKRGQNVTFRCDPISEHNRLYWYRQTLGQGPEFLTYFQNEAQLEKSRLLSDRFSAERPKGSFSTLEIQRTEQGDSAMYLCASSLEGRATDTQYFGPGTRLTVL.

This clone was seen only once. J is TRBJ2-1 and V is TRBV6-6, with a possible D match to TRBD1 (5 bases). CDR3 length: 13 residues. Looked up from germline, CDR1 is MNHNY and CDR2 is SVGAGI (reference sequence). Deletions cut 0 bases from V and 7 bases from J, with 7 bases between. This CDR3 is CASSYSGRNEQFF. DNA for the CDR3: TGTGCCAGCAGTTACTCGGGGCGGAATGAGCAGTTCTTC.

The chain employs TRBV27 and TRBJ2-3; TRBD2 matches 12 bases. The CDR3 extends over 15 amino acids. Trimming took 7 bases from V and 6 from J; bases not matched to a gene: 8. The germline gives CDR1 MNHEY, CDR2 SMNVEV (reference sequence). CDR3 bases: TGTGCCAGCAACCTGACTAGCGGGAGCCCCGATACGCAGTATTTT. Amino acid sequence: CASNLTSGSPDTQYF.

This clone was recorded at least ten times. The rearrangement uses TRBV6-1 and TRBJ1-3; D remains ambiguous. Germline V lookup: CDR1 MNHNS, CDR2 SASEGT. This CDR3 is 15 amino acids long. V lost 4 bases and J 4 bases, leaving 14 bases between the germline ends. The CDR3 DNA follows: TGTGCCAGCAGTGGACGAGCGGAGGGCGGAAACACCATATATTTT. Protein: CASSGRAEGGNTIYF.

The chain has TRBV6-5 and TRBJ2-6; no clear D gene. Per germline, CDR1 MNHEY and CDR2 SVGAGI. The CDR3 length is 14 residues. Trimming left V 8 bases short and J 4 bases short, with 12 bases between. CDR3 residues: CASSARIGANVLTF. In nucleotides, the CDR3 is TGTGCCAGCTCCGCCCGGATAGGGGCCAACGTCCTGACTTTC.

The chain joins TRBV9 to TRBJ2-5; TRBD1 is a possible D gene (5 bases). Germline V gene sequence: CDR1 SGDLS, CDR2 YYNGEE. V was cut by 6 bases and J by 5 bases, with 20 bases left in between. The CDR3 sequence is 15 residues long. Written as DNA, the CDR3 is TGTGCCAGCACCCCAGGGATAGGGGCCCGGGAGACCCAGTACTTC. Amino acids: CASTPGIGARETQYF.

The chain is built from TRBV30 and TRBJ2-7; D is possibly TRBD1 (8 bases). Looked up from germline, CDR1 is GTSNPN and CDR2 is SVGIG (reference sequence). Trimming took off 2 bases at V and 7 bases at J, with 12 bases between the two ends. This CDR3 is 12 amino acids long. The CDR3 loop reads CAWSTGGGEQYF. The CDR3 coding sequence is TGTGCCTGGAGTACAGGGGGAGGGGAGCAGTACTTC.

This clone appeared a single time. V gene TRBV6-5 combines with J gene TRBJ2-7; 8 bases match TRBD1. Germline CDR1 MNHEY, CDR2 SVGAGI. Trimming removed 3 bases from V and 2 bases from J; junction bases left unmatched: 9. The CDR3 loop spans 16 amino acids. CDR3 in amino acids: CASSYRAGGIPYEQYF. DNA of the CDR3: TGTGCCAGCAGTTATAGGGCAGGGGGCATCCCCTACGAGCAGTACTTC.

This chain connects TRBV11-2 to TRBJ2-1; D not certain. V was trimmed by 1 base and J by 3 bases, leaving 13 bases between them. The CDR3 totals 16 residues. CDR1 and CDR2 from the germline V gene are SGHAT and FQNNGV. In nucleotides, the CDR3 is TGTGCCAGCAGCTTAGGTCTGGATCTGGGCTACAATGAGCAGTTCTTC. It specifies CASSLGLDLGYNEQFF. The variable domain in full, with the rest retrieved from reference TRBV11-2 and TRBJ2-1, is EAGVAQSPRYKIIEKRQSVAFWCNPISGHATLYWYQQILGQGPKLLIQFQNNGVVDDSQLPKDRFSAERLKGVDSTLKIQPAKLEDSAVYLCASSLGLDLGYNEQFFGPGTRLTVL.

The chain uses TRBV28 and TRBJ2-7; TRBD2 agrees at 8 bases. Unmatched junction bases numbered 9, after V lost 6 bases and J lost 2 bases. Germline values: CDR1 MDHEN, CDR2 SYDVKM. The CDR3 has 15 amino acids. The CDR3 bases are TGTGCCAGCAGCCCGTTCCGCGGGGGGACCTACGAGCAGTACTTC. This codes for CASSPFRGGTYEQYF.

This chain uses TRBV27 with TRBJ1-1; TRBD1 is a possible D gene (5 bases). The CDR3 runs to 16 residues. Germline loops: CDR1 MNHEY, CDR2 SMNVEV (reference sequence). Trimming took off 6 bases at V and 0 bases at J, with 17 bases between the two ends. The CDR3 nucleotides read TGTGCCAGCAGCCACGGGGGGGGGATCATGAACACTGAAGCTTTCTTT. This encodes CASSHGGGIMNTEAFF.

The chain combines TRBV4-1 with TRBJ1-1; D is perhaps TRBD1 (5 bases). Germline V gene lookup returns CDR1 MGHRA and CDR2 YSYEKL. CDR3 length: 16 amino acids. Trimming took off 1 base at V and 7 bases at J, with 19 bases between the two ends. The CDR3 bases are TGCGCCAGCAGCCAAGTCGAGGGGACCTGGAAGGTTGAAGCTTTCTTT. Protein product: CASSQVEGTWKVEAFF.

This chain joins TRBV7-2 and TRBJ2-7; D possibly matches TRBD1 or TRBD2 (5 bases each). CDR1 is SGHTA, CDR2 FQGNSA, per germline. The CDR3 sequence is 15 residues long. Trimming stripped 3 bases from V and 3 bases from J, with 15 bases between. The CDR3 DNA is TGTGCCAGCAGCTTGACCCGGGACGTTTTCTACGAGCAGTACTTC. This codes for CASSLTRDVFYEQYF. The full variable domain, in which reference TRBV7-2 and TRBJ2-7 provide the parts outside the CDR3, is GAGVSQSPSNKVTEKGKDVELRCDPISGHTALYWYRQSLGQGLEFLIYFQGNSAPDKSGLPSDRFSAERTGGSVSTLTIQRTQQEDSAVYLCASSLTRDVFYEQYFGPGTRLTVT.

J is TRBJ1-1 and V is TRBV19; the D is unclear. The CDR3 length is 10 residues. V was shortened by 5 bases and J by 4 bases, with 2 bases between the two germline ends. Germline assignment: CDR1 LNHDA and CDR2 SQIVND (reference sequence). DNA of the CDR3: TGTGCCAGTAGTCCCACTGAAGCTTTCTTT. Amino acid sequence: CASSPTEAFF.

This rearrangement joins TRBV4-1 to TRBJ2-5, with a possible D match to TRBD2 (5 bases). Germline V gene data show CDR1 as MGHRA and CDR2 as YSYEKL. Deletions cut 0 bases from V and 4 bases from J, with 15 bases between. The length of the CDR3 is 16 residues. CDR3 residues: CASSQDSWGSGETQYF. The CDR3 coding sequence is TGCGCCAGCAGCCAAGATAGTTGGGGAAGCGGAGAGACCCAGTACTTC.

This chain links TRBV21-1 with TRBJ2-3. TRBV21-1 represents a pseudogene. The CDR3 loop spans 13 amino acids. The chain's CDR3 is CASSVNSTDTQYF. The DNA for the CDR3 is TGTGCCAGCAGCGTAAACAGCACAGATACGCAGTATTTT.

The chain has TRBV7-3 and TRBJ2-7; D call uncertain. The CDR3 length is 13 residues. Per germline, CDR1 SGHTA and CDR2 FQGTGA. The V gene lost 4 bases and the J gene lost 3 bases, with 10 bases spanning the gap. The CDR3 nucleotides are TGTGCCAGCAGCTCCCGACCCCACTACGAGCAGTACTTC. Translating gives CASSSRPHYEQYF.

The chain joins TRBV15 to TRBJ2-5; weak D call: TRBD1 (5 bases). Germline CDR1 is LNHNV and CDR2 is YYDKDF (reference sequence). CDR3 length: 16 residues. V was pared by 1 base and J by 3 bases, with 15 bases between. The CDR3 loop is CATSRGTGIHEETQYF. The CDR3 nucleotides read TGTGCCACCAGCAGAGGTACAGGCATTCACGAAGAGACCCAGTACTTC. Full variable domain (rest looked up from reference TRBV15 and TRBJ2-5): DAMVIQNPRYQVTQFGKPVTLSCSQTLNHNVMYWYQQKSSQAPKLLFHYYDKDFNNEADTPDNFQSRRPNTSFCFLDIRSPGLGDTAMYLCATSRGTGIHEETQYFGPGTRLLVL.